The 23 T cell receptor beta chains below all came from one sample that was sequenced in a study of T cell repertoires in aging, cancer and after chemotherapy. Amplification of TCR beta used genomic DNA extracted from peripheral blood. A mixed TRB-A/B primer pool amplified rearranged TRB by multiplex touch-down PCR. From the multiplex PCR reads, TCRdb called clonotypes with MiXCR, one entry per CDR3 protein. The table has 10,000 to 15,000 distinct CDR3 sequences, around 30% seen once. The source material was blood. The source of these receptors is a human donor with a blood cancer.

The chain couples TRBV7-9 to TRBJ2-7; weak D call: TRBD2 (5 bases). Germline V gene sequence: CDR1 SEHNR, CDR2 FQNEAQ (reference sequence). Between the trimmed V and J ends, which lost 0 bases and 3 bases, there was a span of 12 bases. The CDR3 extends over 15 amino acids. The CDR3 DNA reads as TGTGCCAGCAGCTTAGCGACGGGAAGTCACTACGAGCAGTACTTC. Encoded protein: CASSLATGSHYEQYF.

This clonotype counts as medium-sized. The chain carries TRBV15 and TRBJ1-1; D is unresolved. Germline assignment: CDR1 LNHNV and CDR2 YYDKDF (reference sequence). V lost 0 bases and J 0 bases, leaving 5 bases between the germline ends. This CDR3 region has 14 residues. CDR3 loop: CATSRDSMNTEAFF. The CDR3 DNA is TGTGCCACCAGCAGAGACAGCATGAACACTGAAGCTTTCTTT. Full variable domain (rest looked up from reference TRBV15 and TRBJ1-1): DAMVIQNPRYQVTQFGKPVTLSCSQTLNHNVMYWYQQKSSQAPKLLFHYYDKDFNNEADTPDNFQSRRPNTSFCFLDIRSPGLGDTAMYLCATSRDSMNTEAFFGQGTRLTVV.

The V gene is TRBV5-6, the J gene TRBJ1-4; 10 positions match TRBD1. With 4 bases clipped from V and 6 bases from J, the junction kept 12 bases outside the gene matches. The CDR3 is 17 residues long. The germline V gene encodes CDR1 SGHDT and CDR2 YYEEEE. CDR3 in amino acids: CASSLSGTGAGDEKLFF. For the CDR3, the DNA is TGTGCCAGCAGCCTATCTGGGACAGGGGCGGGGGATGAAAAACTGTTTTTT.

The chain recombines TRBV19 with TRBJ2-4; 9 nucleotides line up with TRBD1. CDR1 is LNHDA and CDR2 is SQIVND in the germline V gene (reference sequence). Losses at the gene ends were 1 base for V and 0 bases for J; bases not matched to a gene: 4. The CDR3 has 17 residues. DNA for the CDR3: TGTGCCAGTAGTATAGCCTACAGGGGGCTAGCCAAAAACATTCAGTACTTC. Protein product: CASSIAYRGLAKNIQYF.

The chain joins TRBV5-6 to TRBJ2-7, with TRBD2 identical over 10 bases. This CDR3 is 16 amino acids long. The V segment lost 4 bases and the J segment 2 bases; nucleotides outside the gene matches: 9. Germline V gene sequence: CDR1 SGHDT, CDR2 YYEEEE. The CDR3 here is CASSTTPSGRAYEQYF. In DNA, the CDR3 is TGTGCCAGCAGCACAACCCCTAGCGGGAGAGCCTACGAGCAGTACTTC.

The chain joins TRBV27 to TRBJ2-7, with D perhaps matching TRBD1 (5 bases). Trimming shortened V by 4 bases and J by 2 bases, and 12 bases separated the two germline ends. Germline V gene lookup returns CDR1 MNHEY and CDR2 SMNVEV (reference sequence). The CDR3 runs to 14 residues. The CDR3 is CASSSMGPAYEQYV. The CDR3 DNA sequence: TGTGCCAGCAGTTCTATGGGGCCAGCCTACGAGCAGTACGTC.

V usage is TRBV7-2 and J usage is TRBJ2-2, with TRBD2 matching over 7 bases. The CDR3 runs to 17 residues. The junction had 11 bases not matched to a gene; V was cut back by 1 base and J by 6 bases. CDR1 and CDR2 from the germline V gene are SGHTA and FQGNSA. CDR3 sequence reads: CASSLGPSGGAAGELFF. In nucleotides, the CDR3 is TGTGCCAGCAGCTTAGGGCCTAGCGGTGGGGCGGCCGGGGAGCTGTTTTTT.

The J gene is TRBJ1-4, the V gene TRBV28, with TRBD1 identical over 10 bases. Germline values: CDR1 MDHEN, CDR2 SYDVKM. V lost 3 bases and J lost 1; bases outside the gene matches: 8. This CDR3 region has 18 residues. As DNA, the CDR3 is TGTGCCAGCAGTTTCGAGCGGACAGGGGGTATAACTAATGAAAAACTGTTTTTT. As protein: CASSFERTGGITNEKLFF.

This clonotype is categorized as medium-sized. The chain recombines TRBV6-2 or TRBV6-3 with TRBJ2-7; D is perhaps TRBD1 or TRBD2 (5 bases each). The CDR3 sequence is 15 residues long. Germline loops: CDR1 MNHEY, CDR2 SVGEGT. Trimming left V 5 bases short and J 0 bases short, with 14 bases between. The CDR3 DNA sequence: TGTGCCAGCAGTCCCGTGGGGACGAGCTCCTACGAGCAGTACGTC. The encoded protein is CASSPVGTSSYEQYV.

Relative to its sample, this clonotype is medium-sized. The chain carries TRBV6-1 and TRBJ2-3, with 9 bases lining up with TRBD2. CDR1 MNHNS and CDR2 SASEGT come from the germline V gene. The V segment lost 4 bases and the J segment 3 bases; nucleotides outside the gene matches: 2. CDR3 length: 14 residues. CDR3 in amino acids: CASSGTSATDTQYF. The CDR3, as DNA: TGTGCCAGCAGTGGGACTAGCGCGACAGATACGCAGTATTTT.

The chain is built from TRBV19 and TRBJ1-1; the D is unclear. Germline CDR1 LNHDA, CDR2 SQIVND (reference sequence). V shed 8 bases and J shed 4 bases, with 17 bases lying between them. This CDR3 comprises 14 residues. CDR3 nucleotide sequence: TGTGCCAGTGGGTATTTAGTATGGGGCACTGAAGCTTTCTTT. Translation gives CASGYLVWGTEAFF.

Regarding this clonotype: A much bigger clone sits one base away, suggesting this may be a read error. This sequence joins TRBV6-5 and TRBJ1-4; D is unresolved. The V gene lost 6 bases and the J gene lost 7 bases, with 6 bases spanning the gap. CDR3 length: 11 residues. From germline, CDR1 is MNHEY and CDR2 SVGAGI. The CDR3 here is CASRRGEKLFF. In nucleotides, the CDR3 is TGTGCCAGCAGGCGGGGTGAAAAACTGTTTTTT.

The CDR3 spells CASSTQGSQETQYF. The CDR3, as DNA: TGTGCCAGCAGTACGCAGGGTTCCCAAGAGACCCAGTACTTC. This sequence joins TRBV6-5 and TRBJ2-5; D might be TRBD1 (5 bases). Germline V gene lookup returns CDR1 MNHEY and CDR2 SVGAGI. V was clipped by 5 bases and J by 1 base, with 11 bases between them. The CDR3 is 14 amino acids.

This clonotype came up a few times. The chain carries TRBV5-6 and TRBJ2-4; TRBD1 aligns across 12 bases. The germline V gene encodes CDR1 SGHDT and CDR2 YYEEEE. V shed 2 bases and J 9 bases; nucleotides not matched to a gene: 9. CDR3 length equals 16 residues. CDR3 in DNA: TGTGCCAGCAGCTTACCAGCCGGGACAGGGGGCTCCATTCAGTACTTC. Its protein product is CASSLPAGTGGSIQYF.

This chain joins TRBV6-6 and TRBJ1-1; D not certain. From germline, CDR1 is MNHNY and CDR2 SVGAGI (reference sequence). V gave up 5 bases and J gave up 0 bases, with 10 bases separating them. This CDR3 is 14 amino acids long. The CDR3 reads CASSDRAMNTEAFF. The CDR3, as DNA: TGTGCCAGCAGTGACCGCGCGATGAACACTGAAGCTTTCTTT.

This clonotype was counted once. Since a much larger clone is just one base distant, this may be a read error. The rearrangement links TRBV30 to TRBJ1-2, with a weak D call TRBD1 (5 bases). The CDR3 loop spans 13 amino acids. The germline gives CDR1 GTSNPN, CDR2 SVGIG (reference sequence). CDR3 sequence: CARSPGANYGYTF. The CDR3 bases are TGTGCCCGGAGTCCCGGGGCCAACTATGGCTACACCTTC.

This clonotype was seen a handful of times. The chain recombines TRBV6-4 with TRBJ2-1; 9 positions match TRBD2. Germline CDR1 MRHNA, CDR2 SNTAGT. V lost 3 bases and J lost 3; bases outside the gene matches: 3. This CDR3 contains 15 residues. CDR3 protein: CASSEIAGDYNEQFF. The CDR3 DNA reads TGTGCCAGCAGTGAAATAGCGGGAGACTACAATGAGCAGTTCTTC.

This clonotype was recorded at least ten times. The chain links TRBV30 to TRBJ2-7; D may be TRBD1 (5 bases). Trimming removed 1 base from V and 4 bases from J, with 5 bases in between. Germline V gives CDR1 GTSNPN, CDR2 SVGIG (reference sequence). CDR3 length: 11 amino acids. The CDR3 here is CAWSEGYEQYV. The DNA of the CDR3 is TGTGCCTGGAGTGAGGGGTACGAGCAGTACGTC.

By share, this clonotype counts as medium-sized. This sequence joins TRBV27 and TRBJ1-6; maybe TRBD1 (5 bases). Per the germline V gene, CDR1 is MNHEY and CDR2 is SMNVEV (reference sequence). V shed 7 bases and J shed 6 bases, with 13 bases lying between them. This CDR3 region has 14 residues. The CDR3, as DNA: TGTGCCAGCACCCTGGGACGGATTAATTCACCCCTCCACTTT. As protein: CASTLGRINSPLHF.

This clonotype was counted only a few times. The rearrangement links TRBV6-6 to TRBJ2-1, with 11 bases lining up with TRBD1. CDR3 length equals 15 residues. V trimming: 4 bases; J trimming: 8 bases; junction bases outside the gene matches: 7. The germline gives CDR1 MNHNY, CDR2 SVGAGI (reference sequence). As DNA, the CDR3 is TGTGCCAGCAGTTCCCGGACAGGGGGCAAGGATGAGCAGTTCTTC. Amino acids: CASSSRTGGKDEQFF.

The chain links TRBV14 to TRBJ2-7; D is ambiguous. The CDR3 is made up of 12 amino acids. The V end was cut by 1 base, the J end by 3 bases, with 4 bases between. From germline, CDR1 is SGHDN and CDR2 FVKESK. This CDR3 is CASSQGGYEQYF. CDR3 in DNA: TGTGCCAGCAGCCAAGGAGGCTACGAGCAGTACTTC.

Worth noting for this clonotype: This may come from a read error, since a much larger clone is one base off. The chain recombines TRBV19 with TRBJ2-7; D possibly uses TRBD1 or TRBD2 (6 bases each). Looked up from germline, CDR1 is LNHDA and CDR2 is SQIVND (reference sequence). The CDR3 has 16 residues. The CDR3 nucleotides are TGTGCCAGTTCCGACCAAACAGGGAGGCACTCCTACGATCAGTACTTC. It codes for CASSDQTGRHSYDQYF.

This clonotype is medium-sized (0.01 to 0.1%) in the sample. The genes are TRBV12-3 or TRBV12-4 and TRBJ2-2; D gene ambiguous. The CDR3 has 11 amino acids. The V gene lost 5 bases and the J gene lost 9 bases, with 7 bases spanning the gap. CDR3 DNA sequence: TGTGCCAGCAGTCCCTCCCGGGAGCTGTTTTTT. It encodes CASSPSRELFF.